The clone carrying this TCR beta chain was observed at least ten times. The sample contains more than one DNA sequence encoding this CDR3. This entry comes from a study of blood T cell repertoires in COVID-19. Turning to the study itself: Collection of acute and convalescent COVID-19 samples took place in the United States, Italy and Spain. Nucleic acid was either cDNA or gDNA, and it came from T cells, B-cell-depleted T cells, or PBMCs.

V dropped 0 bases and J dropped 0 bases, with 6 bases sitting between them. There are 16 residues in the CDR3. The germline gives CDR1 LGHNA, CDR2 YNFKEQ. Per the authors' pipeline: Reference gene primer amplification in the assay estimated nucleated cell counts. The repertoire was sequenced with immunoSEQ multiplex PCR; TCRdb's copy has only in-frame clones and lacks some. V and J calls plus clone size are reproduced from that table; the DNA served to infer D and trimming. The sample has 300,000 to 400,000 clones, 70% to 90% seen once. The TCR originated in a human donor in a cohort sampled during active COVID-19. The gene calls are TRBV4-2 and TRBJ2-6; D remains ambiguous. Sequencing was performed on peripheral blood. CDR3: CASSQEPGSGANVLTF. The CDR3 bases are TGTGCCAGCAGCCAAGAACCAGGCTCTGGGGCCAACGTCCTGACTTTC.